Below are 2 T cell receptor beta chains sequenced from a single sample in a study of cytomegalovirus exposure and HLA in healthy donors. PCR involved 60 Vbeta and 13 Jbeta primers. Profiling relied on immunoSEQ multiplex PCR, and the TCRdb table lists in-frame clones only, not all of them. The sample has about 36,000 clones, approximately 70% seen once; the top ten hold about 7%. The sample consisted of PBMCs. The receptors stem from a man aged 30 to 45 in good health and CMV-seronegative.

The CDR3 protein is CASRPTEYLNTEAFF. In nucleotides, the CDR3 is TGTGCCAGCAGACCGACAGAATACTTGAACACTGAAGCTTTCTTT. V and J are TRBV2 and TRBJ1-1; the D gene is possibly TRBD1 (5 bases). The V and J ends lost 6 bases and 0 bases respectively, with 14 bases between them. The CDR3 loop spans 15 amino acids. Germline V gene data show CDR1 as SNHLY and CDR2 as FYNNEI.

The rearrangement joins TRBV18 to TRBJ2-7, with a weak D call TRBD1 (5 bases). This CDR3 comprises 13 residues. Per the germline V gene, CDR1 is KGHSH and CDR2 is LQKENI. Trimming left V 2 bases short and J 7 bases short, with 12 bases between. The CDR3 coding sequence is TGTGCCAGCTCACCAGCGACAGCGAGGGAGCAGTACTTC. This gives the protein CASSPATAREQYF.